This TCR beta chain was found in a study of T cell changes during pregnancy in multiple sclerosis (dated by TCRdb to between 2018 and 2021). With respect to the entire study: The study looked at changes in the T cell repertoire across pregnancy in women with multiple sclerosis.

Notes on this clone: The specificity of this receptor is unknown. No much larger clone is present one base from it, and per-base qualities are unavailable.

Reading from cysteine to phenylalanine, the CDR3 counts 17 amino acids. CDR3 DNA only is kept here, 51 bases in frame from base 1. V is cut back by 2 bases and J by 6 bases, with 11 bases in the junction unmatched. The germline V gene supplies CDR1 SGHDN and CDR2 FVKESK. The library was produced with the immunoSEQ multiplex PCR assay. The table comes from immuneACCESS by way of TCRdb, which keeps in-frame sequences with V and J called. Part of the clones is missing from these tables; in studies checked, under half for an unresolved V gene and the rest for unknown reasons. Counted in this sample were over 10,000 clones; around 88% of them appeared once. The ten largest make up roughly 8.2% of the sample.

The TCR was taken from a female donor in good health, enrolled as a control in a pregnancy study. The chain was built from TRBV14 and TRBJ2-1, with 9 bases matching TRBD2. The sequencing here drew on CD8+ T cells from peripheral blood mononuclear cells, taken in the second trimester of pregnancy. The nucleotide sequence reads TGTGCCAGCAGCCAATCCCTGACTAGCGGTTCCCTCAATGAGCAGTTCTTC. This yields the protein CASSQSLTSGSLNEQFF. The variable domain in full, with residues beyond the CDR3 obtained from the reference TRBV14 and TRBJ2-1 genes, is EAGVTQFPSHSVIEKGQTVTLRCDPISGHDNLYWYRRVMGKEIKFLLHFVKESKQDESGMPNNRFLAERTGGTYSTLKVQPAELEDSGVYFCASSQSLTSGSLNEQFFGPGTRLTVL.